This entry lists 28 T cell receptor beta chains sequenced from one sample in a study of blood T cell repertoires in COVID-19. Sequenced by immunoSEQ multiplex PCR; TCRdb stores in-frame clones only, minus some. The table lists 410,000 or so clones, around nine tenths of them singletons, with around 1.5% in the top ten. Sample: peripheral blood. The receptors stem from a woman aged 40 to 50 with COVID-19, enrolled during active disease.

This chain joins TRBV4-1 and TRBJ1-1; no clear D gene. From germline, CDR1 is MGHRA and CDR2 YSYEKL. This CDR3 is 15 amino acids long. Trimming took 1 base from V and 0 from J, leaving 9 bases between them. The CDR3 region has the DNA TGCGCCAGCAGCCAAGGGTCCAGAATGAACACTGAAGCTTTCTTT. Translation: CASSQGSRMNTEAFF.

The chain combines TRBV2 with TRBJ2-7; 7 bases map to TRBD1. The CDR3 sequence is 14 residues long. Trimming at V came to 6 bases and at J to 3 bases, leaving 8 bases not matched to a gene. Germline assignment: CDR1 SNHLY and CDR2 FYNNEI. The CDR3 reads CASRRLTGFYEQYF. CDR3 nucleotide sequence: TGTGCCAGCAGAAGGTTGACAGGGTTCTACGAGCAGTACTTC.

The V gene is TRBV4-1, the J gene TRBJ2-5; TRBD2 aligns across 9 bases. V lost 1 base and J lost 0; bases outside the gene matches: 6. The CDR3 has 17 amino acids. Per germline, CDR1 MGHRA and CDR2 YSYEKL. The CDR3 spells CASSQGLAGPYQETQYF. DNA of the CDR3: TGCGCCAGCAGCCAAGGGCTAGCGGGGCCATACCAAGAGACCCAGTACTTC.

The V gene is TRBV20-1, the J gene TRBJ2-3; D is possibly TRBD2 (5 bases). Germline-derived CDR1 and CDR2 are DFQATT and SNEGSKA (reference sequence). The CDR3 loop spans 12 amino acids. Trimming cost V 8 bases and J 5 bases, with 14 bases left between them. CDR3 DNA: TGCAGTCCGAGTGGACTGCGAGATACGCAGTATTTT. Translation: CSPSGLRDTQYF.

The genes are TRBV30 and TRBJ1-1; D may be TRBD1 (5 bases). The germline gives CDR1 GTSNPN, CDR2 SVGIG (reference sequence). CDR3 length equals 13 residues. Trimming left V 5 bases short and J 3 bases short, with 13 bases between. The CDR3 DNA is TGTGCCTGGTCCTCGACAGACTACACTGAAGCTTTCTTT. This encodes CAWSSTDYTEAFF.

This chain connects TRBV15 to TRBJ2-3; 9 bases line up with TRBD1. V gave up 3 bases and J gave up 2 bases; unmatched junction bases: 3. Germline CDR1 reads LNHNV; CDR2 reads YYDKDF (reference sequence). CDR3 length equals 15 residues. This CDR3 is CATSSWDRDTDTQYF. The CDR3 region has the DNA TGTGCCACCAGCAGTTGGGACAGGGACACAGATACGCAGTATTTT. The full variable domain, with the rest looked up from reference TRBV15 and TRBJ2-3, is DAMVIQNPRYQVTQFGKPVTLSCSQTLNHNVMYWYQQKSSQAPKLLFHYYDKDFNNEADTPDNFQSRRPNTSFCFLDIRSPGLGDTAMYLCATSSWDRDTDTQYFGPGTRLTVL.

The chain joins TRBV4-3 to TRBJ2-2; 8 bases map to TRBD2. J gave up 11 bases and V 1 base, and 6 bases lay outside the gene matches. This CDR3 has 14 amino acids. Per the germline V gene, CDR1 is LGHNA and CDR2 is YSLEER. The CDR3 DNA reads as TGCGCCAGCAGCCAAGTCCGCGGGAGGTCTGAGCTGTTTTTT. Amino acids: CASSQVRGRSELFF.

The rearrangement uses TRBV21-1 and TRBJ1-5; TRBD1, the table's D call, was not compared with the DNA. TRBV21-1 is noted as a pseudogene. This CDR3 has 15 residues. CDR3 in DNA: TGTGCCAGCAGGCGAGAGGCAGGGGGGAATCAGCCCCAGCATTTT. The encoded protein is CASRREAGGNQPQHF.

The CDR3 protein is CASSAPGIQETQYF. For the CDR3, the DNA is TGTGCCAGCAGTGCCCCGGGGATCCAAGAGACCCAGTACTTC. The chain couples TRBV5-4 to TRBJ2-5; TRBD2 might be the D (5 bases). The germline V gene encodes CDR1 SGHNT and CDR2 YYREEE (reference sequence). The CDR3 contains 14 residues. V lost 5 bases and J lost 1, with 12 bases in between.

V gene TRBV7-3 combines with J gene TRBJ1-3; D remains unclear. There are 13 residues in the CDR3. Germline V gene data show CDR1 as SGHTA and CDR2 as FQGTGA. The ends were cut back, 2 bases at V and 4 bases at J, with 6 bases in the middle. In nucleotides, the CDR3 is TGTGCCAGCAGCTTAGGTGGCGGAAACACCATATATTTT. As protein: CASSLGGGNTIYF.

In this sample, this clone turned up once. The chain couples TRBV9 to TRBJ2-7; 8 positions agree with TRBD1. The CDR3 is 16 residues long. The J segment lost 1 base and the V segment lost 3 bases, leaving 9 bases of the junction unmatched. Germline CDR1 SGDLS, CDR2 YYNGEE. The CDR3: CASSAARDRPSYEQYF. CDR3 bases: TGTGCCAGCAGCGCGGCCCGGGACAGGCCTTCCTACGAGCAGTACTTC.

This chain joins TRBV30 and TRBJ1-4; D is unclear. The CDR3 is 17 residues long. Germline V CDR1 and CDR2: GTSNPN, SVGIG (reference sequence). V was shortened by 3 bases and J by 0 bases, with 17 bases between the two germline ends. The CDR3 region has the DNA TGTGCCTGGAGGTCCTACCCCGGGGTGGCAACTAATGAAAAACTGTTTTTT. The encoded protein is CAWRSYPGVATNEKLFF.

This clone has only one observation. The sample has other DNA sequences that encode this CDR3 too. This chain uses TRBV29-1 with TRBJ1-5; maybe TRBD1 (5 bases). In germline, CDR1 is SQVTM, CDR2 ANQGSEA. V lost 5 bases and J 4 bases, leaving 12 bases between the germline ends. This CDR3 is built from 13 residues. As DNA, the CDR3 is TGCAGCGTTCGGGACGGGGGAAATCAGCCCCAGCATTTT. Translated, it gives CSVRDGGNQPQHF. The variable domain in full, completed from reference TRBV29-1 and TRBJ1-5, reads SAVISQKPSRDICQRGTSLTIQCQVDSQVTMMFWYRQQPGQSLTLIATANQGSEATYESGFVIDKFPISRPNLTFSTLTVSNMSPEDSSIYLCSVRDGGNQPQHFGDGTRLSIL.

This clone was recorded only once. The chain employs TRBV4-2 and TRBJ2-3; 7 bases align to TRBD1. Per germline, CDR1 LGHNA and CDR2 YNFKEQ. The CDR3 has 17 amino acids. Losses at the gene ends were 1 base for V and 2 bases for J; bases not matched to a gene: 9. In nucleotides, the CDR3 is TGTGCCAGCAGCCAAGGAGGGGGCCCTTCTCCCACAGATACGCAGTATTTT. This encodes CASSQGGGPSPTDTQYF.

V gene TRBV5-1 combines with J gene TRBJ2-1; possibly TRBD2 for D (6 bases). CDR3 length: 15 residues. Germline CDR1 and CDR2: SGHRS and YFSETQ. Trimming removed 3 bases from V and 0 bases from J, with 10 bases in between. In DNA form, the CDR3 reads TGCGCCAGCAGCTCGGGACTCAGCTCCTACAATGAGCAGTTCTTC. Protein product: CASSSGLSSYNEQFF. The whole variable domain, remainder taken from reference TRBV5-1 and TRBJ2-1, is KAGVTQTPRYLIKTRGQQVTLSCSPISGHRSVSWYQQTPGQGLQFLFEYFSETQRNKGNFPGRFSGRQFSNSRSEMNVSTLELGDSALYLCASSSGLSSYNEQFFGPGTRLTVL.

The rearrangement joins TRBV19 to TRBJ2-2; 8 bases are a match to TRBD2. CDR3 length equals 17 residues. J lost 0 bases, V lost 3 bases, and 6 bases had no gene match. CDR1 is LNHDA, CDR2 SQIVND, per germline (reference sequence). For the CDR3, the DNA is TGTGCCAGTAGTATTAAGCGGGGGAAATCGAACACCGGGGAGCTGTTTTTT. Translated: CASSIKRGKSNTGELFF.

The chain employs TRBV6-6 and TRBJ2-4; 8 nucleotides agree with TRBD1. The V and J ends lost 2 bases and 4 bases, in that order; junction bases with no gene match: 4. Germline V CDR1 and CDR2: MNHNY, SVGAGI (reference sequence). There are 15 residues in the CDR3. Written as DNA, the CDR3 is TGTGCCAGCAGTTACCGACAGGGGACAAAAAACATTCAGTACTTC. It encodes CASSYRQGTKNIQYF.

This sequence joins TRBV12-3 or TRBV12-4 and TRBJ1-2; no reliable D call. Trimming left V 6 bases short and J 5 bases short, with 13 bases between. The CDR3 runs to 13 residues. CDR3 sequence: CASSPQEIYGYTF. Here the CDR3 DNA reads TGTGCCAGCAGCCCACAAGAAATTTATGGCTACACCTTC.

Comments on this clone: The germline gene is not matched at one end of the junction; a read error may be the cause. J is TRBJ2-7 and V is TRBV4-1, with 11 bases that match TRBD2. The germline V gene encodes CDR1 MGHRA and CDR2 YSYEKL. The CDR3 covers 15 residues. Here the CDR3 reads CASSQEGLAAYGQYF. The CDR3 DNA sequence: TGCGCCAGCAGCCAGGAGGGACTAGCGGCCTACGGGCAGTACTTC.

V is TRBV7-2 and J is TRBJ1-2, with 10 bases lining up with TRBD1. J was trimmed by 9 bases and V by 5 bases; bases with no gene match: 9. The CDR3 loop spans 14 amino acids. Germline CDR1 is SGHTA and CDR2 is FQGNSA. The CDR3: CASSIGTGAASYTF. The CDR3 bases are TGTGCCAGCAGCATCGGGACAGGGGCCGCCAGCTACACCTTC. The complete variable domain, with remaining parts taken from reference TRBV7-2 and TRBJ1-2, reads GAGVSQSPSNKVTEKGKDVELRCDPISGHTALYWYRQSLGQGLEFLIYFQGNSAPDKSGLPSDRFSAERTGGSVSTLTIQRTQQEDSAVYLCASSIGTGAASYTFGSGTRLTVV.

The genes are TRBV9 and TRBJ2-3; 10 bases are a match to TRBD2. Germline assignment: CDR1 SGDLS and CDR2 YYNGEE. The length of the CDR3 is 15 residues. The trim removed 3 bases at V and 4 bases at J, leaving 5 bases unmatched. The CDR3, as DNA: TGTGCCAGCAGCGCTAGCGGGAGTAAGGCAGATACGCAGTATTTT. Residues: CASSASGSKADTQYF.

Here the CDR3 DNA reads TGTGCCACCAGTGCTTCGGGGGACAGGGGGATGAACACTGAAGCTTTCTTT. Its translation is CATSASGDRGMNTEAFF. The chain joins TRBV24-1 to TRBJ1-1, with TRBD1 matching 11 bases. With 5 bases clipped from V and 0 bases from J, the junction kept 7 bases outside the gene matches. Looked up from germline, CDR1 is KGHDR and CDR2 is SFDVKD. CDR3 length: 17 amino acids.

The chain recombines TRBV7-2 with TRBJ2-7, with D possibly being TRBD1 (6 bases). Germline V lookup: CDR1 SGHTA, CDR2 FQGNSA. The length of the CDR3 is 12 residues. The V end lost 5 bases, the J end lost 2 bases, and 7 bases lay between the germline ends. The DNA of the CDR3 is TGTGCCAGCAGCAGGGACACCTACGAGCAGTACTTC. Translation gives CASSRDTYEQYF.

This chain connects TRBV5-1 to TRBJ1-2; 8 bases are shared with TRBD1. V dropped 5 bases and J dropped 4; count of bases not matched to a gene: 7. This CDR3 spans 14 amino acids. CDR1 SGHRS and CDR2 YFSETQ come from the germline V gene. In DNA, the CDR3 is TGCGCCAGCAGTGCGACAGGGGAGGTCTATGGCTACACCTTC. It encodes CASSATGEVYGYTF. The variable domain in full, with the rest retrieved from reference TRBV5-1 and TRBJ1-2, is KAGVTQTPRYLIKTRGQQVTLSCSPISGHRSVSWYQQTPGQGLQFLFEYFSETQRNKGNFPGRFSGRQFSNSRSEMNVSTLELGDSALYLCASSATGEVYGYTFGSGTRLTVV.

The rearrangement joins TRBV5-6 to TRBJ1-1; D is perhaps TRBD1 (6 bases). Germline V gene data show CDR1 as SGHDT and CDR2 as YYEEEE. This CDR3 is 13 amino acids long. The germline V and J ends were trimmed by 1 base and 3 bases, with 7 bases remaining between them. CDR3 in DNA: TGTGCCAGCAGCTTGTACAGGGACACTGAAGCTTTCTTT. It is translated as CASSLYRDTEAFF.

This chain uses TRBV19 with TRBJ2-7; 10 bases are shared with TRBD1. Germline lookup yields CDR1 LNHDA and CDR2 SQIVND (reference sequence). The ends lost 2 bases at V and 4 bases at J; junction bases unmatched: 8. CDR3 length: 16 amino acids. In nucleotides, the CDR3 is TGTGCCAGTAGTATAAAATCCCGGACAGGGGGGTACGAGCAGTACTTC. Translating it yields CASSIKSRTGGYEQYF.

The rearrangement uses TRBV2 and TRBJ1-4, with 7 bases matching TRBD1. Losses at the gene ends were 5 bases for V and 3 bases for J; bases not matched to a gene: 6. CDR1 and CDR2 from the germline V gene are SNHLY and FYNNEI. The CDR3 contains 15 residues. The CDR3 bases are TGTGCCAGCAGTTCTACCGGGACAGCTAATGAAAAACTGTTTTTT. Its translation: CASSSTGTANEKLFF.

This clone was observed many times. This chain links TRBV6-4 with TRBJ2-1, with a weak D call TRBD1 (6 bases). Looked up from germline, CDR1 is MRHNA and CDR2 is SNTAGT. Trimming took off 2 bases at V and 5 bases at J, with 7 bases between the two ends. This CDR3 spans 13 amino acids. The DNA for the CDR3 is TGTGCCAGCAGTGACCGGGACAACAATGAGCAGTTCTTC. It translates to CASSDRDNNEQFF.